The TCR beta chain described here comes from a study of prognosis after radiotherapy for stage I lung cancer. The study, taken as a whole, reports: Among patients who developed distant metastases, Shannon entropy after stereotactic body radiation therapy was lower.

From genomic DNA, TCR beta CDR3 was amplified by two-round multiplex PCR. Round-one PCR had primers specific to each TRBV and TRBJ gene. MiXCR was run by TCRdb on the multiplex PCR reads, yielding one entry per CDR3 protein. The sample shows around 19,000 distinct CDR3 sequences, around 40% of them seen only once. A note on this clonotype: As yet, its antigen is unknown. One end of the junction is discordant with germline, which a read error may explain.

The CDR3 spans 14 residues. The germline V gene has CDR1 MNHEY and CDR2 SVGEGT. The clonotype was recovered from a donor at least 50 years old with non-small cell lung cancer. The source was PBMCs, collected before or after stereotactic body radiation therapy (not recorded which). The chain employs TRBV6-2 or TRBV6-3 and TRBJ1-1; D is possibly TRBD1 (6 bases). CDR3 loop: CSSSEGGTRTEAFF. As DNA, the CDR3 is TGTTCCAGCAGTGAAGGGGGGACACGCACTGAAGCTTTCTTT.